The 30 T cell receptor beta chains below come from one sample, sequenced in a study of cytomegalovirus exposure and HLA in healthy donors (TCRdb year 2017). Library prep was done by the immunoSEQ multiplex PCR assay. For the multiplex PCR, a mixture combining 60 forward primers for TCR Vbeta segments and 13 reverse primers for TCR Jbeta segments was used. In its TCRdb copy, this immuneACCESS table keeps in-frame sequences only and misses some clones. Where compared with another copy, unresolved V genes explain less than half of these, and the others have no known cause. Within this sample are about 120,000 clones, with 80% to 85% of them counted one time only. The ten top clones hold roughly 3.9% of the sample. The sample comprised PBMCs. Receptors originate from a woman in her 30s in good health and CMV-seronegative.

The gene calls are TRBV18 and TRBJ2-1; a weak D match, TRBD1 (5 bases). CDR1 KGHSH and CDR2 LQKENI come from the germline V gene. Trimming shortened V by 2 bases and J by 9 bases, and 20 bases separated the two germline ends. The CDR3 sequence is 16 residues long. In DNA form, the CDR3 reads TGTGCCAGCTCACCAATTTACCGTCGCAATGACAGTGAGCAGTTCTTC. This encodes CASSPIYRRNDSEQFF.

The chain recombines TRBV13 with TRBJ1-1, with D perhaps matching TRBD1 (6 bases). Germline lookup yields CDR1 PRHDT and CDR2 FYEKMQ (reference sequence). V was pared by 7 bases and J by 5 bases, with 17 bases between. The CDR3 extends over 14 amino acids. The CDR3 loop reads CASNFGGRRTEAFF. Here the CDR3 DNA reads TGTGCCAGCAATTTCGGGGGGCGCAGAACTGAAGCTTTCTTT. The entire variable domain, with the rest obtained from reference TRBV13 and TRBJ1-1, is as follows: AAGVIQSPRHLIKEKRETATLKCYPIPRHDTVYWYQQGPGQDPQFLISFYEKMQSDKGSIPDRFSAQQFSDYHSELNMSSLELGDSALYFCASNFGGRRTEAFFGQGTRLTVV.

V usage is TRBV6-5 and J usage is TRBJ2-3; TRBD1 might be the D (5 bases). Germline values: CDR1 MNHEY, CDR2 SVGAGI. V was pared by 6 bases and J by 0 bases, with 13 bases between. The CDR3 is 15 residues long. The CDR3 region is CASREWGPSTDTQYF. CDR3 coding DNA: TGTGCCAGCAGGGAGTGGGGCCCTAGCACAGATACGCAGTATTTT.

This chain uses TRBV28 with TRBJ1-5; tentatively, D is TRBD1 (6 bases). V lost 6 bases and J 1 base, leaving 10 bases between the germline ends. The CDR3 runs 14 residues. The V gene's germline CDR1 is MDHEN and CDR2 SYDVKM. The CDR3 nucleotides are TGTGCCAGCAGGGCGGACAGAAGCAATCAGCCCCAGCATTTT. Amino acid sequence: CASRADRSNQPQHF. Combining the CDR3 with reference TRBV28 and TRBJ1-5 gives the whole variable domain DVKVTQSSRYLVKRTGEKVFLECVQDMDHENMFWYRQDPGLGLRLIYFSYDVKMKEKGDIPEGYSVSREKKERFSLILESASTNQTSMYLCASRADRSNQPQHFGDGTRLSIL.

V usage is TRBV19 and J usage is TRBJ2-7, with D perhaps TRBD2 (5 bases). V lost 5 bases and J lost 2, with 10 bases in between. Germline V CDR1 and CDR2: LNHDA, SQIVND (reference sequence). The CDR3 extends over 13 amino acids. The CDR3 nucleotides read TGTGCCAGTAGTCGAAGCGGCCCCTACGAGCAGTACTTC. This encodes CASSRSGPYEQYF.

This chain links TRBV10-3 with TRBJ2-2; 7 bases fit TRBD2. The CDR3 runs to 13 residues. V lost 8 bases to trimming and J lost 4 bases; unmatched junction nucleotides: 4. Germline CDR1 and CDR2: ENHRY and SYGVKD. In DNA, the CDR3 is TGTGCCATCCAAACGGGGGGCACCGGGGAGCTGTTTTTT. As protein: CAIQTGGTGELFF.

The table lists this clone with a count of one. The genes are TRBV27 and TRBJ2-1; TRBD1 is a possible D gene (6 bases). The V end was cut by 6 bases, the J end by 9 bases, with 15 bases between. Germline values: CDR1 MNHEY, CDR2 SMNVEV (reference sequence). This CDR3 is built from 13 residues. CDR3 sequence reads: CASRSLRDIEQFF. CDR3 bases: TGTGCCAGCAGGTCCCTCAGGGACATTGAGCAGTTCTTC.

The chain carries TRBV10-3 and TRBJ2-3; 7 positions match TRBD1. CDR1 ENHRY and CDR2 SYGVKD come from the germline V gene. With 6 bases clipped from V and 0 bases from J, the junction kept 3 bases outside the gene matches. The CDR3 consists of 14 residues. The DNA of the CDR3 is TGTGCCATCAGAGGGACAGTGAGCACAGATACGCAGTATTTT. Translating gives CAIRGTVSTDTQYF.

Regarding this clone: Its ends do not fully match the called genes, so a read error is possible. The gene calls are TRBV7-9 and TRBJ2-7; D perhaps matches TRBD2 (5 bases). Germline V CDR1 and CDR2: SEHNR, FQNEAQ (reference sequence). This CDR3 has 14 residues. The CDR3 loop reads CSSSHRTSLDEQYF. The CDR3 coding sequence is TGTTCCAGCAGCCATAGGACTTCCCTCGACGAGCAGTACTTC.

The chain recombines TRBV5-1 with TRBJ2-7, with TRBD2 matching 7 bases. The germline gives CDR1 SGHRS, CDR2 YFSETQ. CDR3 length: 15 residues. The junction had 11 bases not matched to a gene; V was cut back by 4 bases and J by 4 bases. The CDR3 reads CASSPREGREYEQYF. CDR3 DNA sequence: TGCGCCAGCAGCCCGAGGGAGGGGCGGGAGTACGAGCAGTACTTC.

This clone has a single count. This rearrangement joins TRBV10-2 to TRBJ2-5, with a tentative D call TRBD2 (6 bases). The germline gives CDR1 WSHSY, CDR2 SAAADI. The CDR3 has 14 amino acids. The V and J ends lost 6 bases and 2 bases respectively, with 13 bases between them. For the CDR3, the DNA is TGCGCCAGCAGCCCCGCGGGGCCACAAGAGACCCAGTACTTC. Residues: CASSPAGPQETQYF.

The gene calls are TRBV5-1 and TRBJ2-5; TRBD1 agrees at 8 bases. The J call could be wrong; TRBJ2-7 is a better fit for the DNA end. Germline-derived CDR1 and CDR2 are SGHRS and YFSETQ. The CDR3 totals 14 residues. Written as DNA, the CDR3 is TGCGCCAGCAGCTTGGCGGACAGGGTCTACGAGCAGTACTTC. Translating gives CASSLADRVYEQYF.

Points on this clone: At one end, the junction sequence differs from germline, possibly due to a read error. CDR3 nucleotides: TGTGCCAGCAGCGTAGCGCCGACAGACTCAAATCAGCCCCAGCATTTT. Protein: CASSVAPTDSNQPQHF. This chain joins TRBV7-8 and TRBJ1-5, with D maybe TRBD1 (5 bases). This CDR3 has 16 amino acids. Per the germline V gene, CDR1 is SGHVS and CDR2 is FQNEAQ.

V usage is TRBV7-2 and J usage is TRBJ1-1; D might be TRBD1 (5 bases). Looked up from germline, CDR1 is SGHTA and CDR2 is FQGNSA. The CDR3 totals 13 residues. Trimming took 3 bases from V and 1 from J, leaving 6 bases between them. The CDR3 nucleotides read TGTGCCAGCAGCTTGGGGCAGAACACTGAAGCTTTCTTT. Protein product: CASSLGQNTEAFF.

V is TRBV4-3 and J is TRBJ2-6; no firm D call. V shed 0 bases and J shed 0 bases, with 6 bases lying between them. The CDR3 sequence is 16 residues long. CDR1 and CDR2 (germline): LGHNA, YSLEER. The chain's CDR3 is CASSQDPNSGANVLTF. The CDR3 nucleotides are TGCGCCAGCAGCCAAGATCCCAACTCTGGGGCCAACGTCCTGACTTTC.

The chain combines TRBV5-6 with TRBJ2-5; 10 bases fit TRBD2. J lost 4 bases, V lost 3 bases, and 6 bases had no gene match. The CDR3 loop spans 15 amino acids. In germline, CDR1 is SGHDT, CDR2 YYEEEE. The CDR3 loop is CASSSGTSAGETQYF. The CDR3 bases are TGTGCCAGCAGCTCCGGGACTAGCGCGGGAGAGACCCAGTACTTC. Full variable domain (rest looked up from reference TRBV5-6 and TRBJ2-5): DAGVTQSPTHLIKTRGQQVTLRCSPKSGHDTVSWYQQALGQGPQFIFQYYEEEERQRGNFPDRFSGHQFPNYSSELNVNALLLGDSALYLCASSSGTSAGETQYFGPGTRLLVL.

V usage is TRBV18 and J usage is TRBJ2-1; the D is unclear. Per germline, CDR1 KGHSH and CDR2 LQKENI. This CDR3 spans 13 amino acids. Trimming pared 5 bases from V and 8 bases from J, leaving 13 bases between. This CDR3 reads CASSKPGWDEQFF. The CDR3 DNA reads as TGTGCCAGCTCAAAACCGGGTTGGGATGAGCAGTTCTTC.

CDR3 sequence: CASSLDLSKQYF. CDR3 coding DNA: TGCGCCAGCAGCTTGGATTTGAGTAAGCAGTACTTC. The rearrangement joins TRBV5-1 to TRBJ2-7; D is undetermined. The V and J ends lost 0 bases and 8 bases respectively, with 9 bases between them. Germline V CDR1 and CDR2: SGHRS, YFSETQ. This CDR3 contains 12 residues.

This clone was counted a few times. V is TRBV6-5 and J is TRBJ1-1; 8 nucleotides match TRBD1. V shed 2 bases and J 4 bases; nucleotides not matched to a gene: 3. Germline CDR1 and CDR2: MNHEY and SVGAGI. This CDR3 has 14 residues. The CDR3 region is CASSYDRGGTEAFF. CDR3 nucleotide sequence: TGTGCCAGCAGTTACGACAGGGGAGGCACTGAAGCTTTCTTT.

V gene TRBV11-2 combines with J gene TRBJ2-5, with TRBD2 as a possible D gene (7 bases). The ends were cut back, 5 bases at V and 2 bases at J, with 18 bases in the middle. The CDR3 sequence is 16 residues long. CDR1 is SGHAT and CDR2 is FQNNGV in the germline V gene. CDR3 coding DNA: TGTGCCAGCAGCCCATGGGGGGCGGGAGAGCAAGAGACCCAGTACTTC. It encodes CASSPWGAGEQETQYF.

This chain joins TRBV7-2 and TRBJ2-7; D might be TRBD2 (6 bases). Looked up from germline, CDR1 is SGHTA and CDR2 is FQGNSA. CDR3 length: 15 residues. The ends were cut back, 4 bases at V and 3 bases at J, with 16 bases in the middle. The CDR3 is CASSSRGIGVYEQYF. CDR3 coding DNA: TGTGCCAGCAGCTCCCGGGGGATCGGGGTCTACGAGCAGTACTTC.

This rearrangement joins TRBV11-1 to TRBJ2-5, with 10 bases that match TRBD2. V was pared by 4 bases and J by 3 bases, with 8 bases of the junction left unmatched. The CDR3 loop spans 16 amino acids. The V gene's germline CDR1 is SGHAT and CDR2 FQDESV (reference sequence). The CDR3 DNA is TGTGCCAGCAGCTCGAGGACTAGCGGAGGGGAAGAGACCCAGTACTTC. Translating it yields CASSSRTSGGEETQYF.

The chain carries TRBV11-3 and TRBJ2-7; D not resolved. The CDR3 runs 14 residues. V was trimmed by 0 bases and J by 7 bases, leaving 13 bases between them. Germline V CDR1 and CDR2: SGHNT, YENEEA. The CDR3 sequence is CASSLDPGNREQYF. The CDR3, as DNA: TGTGCCAGCAGCTTAGACCCGGGTAATCGTGAGCAGTACTTC.

Comments on this clone: This CDR3 is also generated by other DNA sequences in the sample. V gene TRBV10-1 combines with J gene TRBJ1-2, with 7 bases matching TRBD1. This CDR3 is 15 amino acids long. Germline loops: CDR1 WNHNN, CDR2 SYGVQD (reference sequence). V gave up 5 bases and J gave up 0 bases; unmatched junction bases: 6. CDR3 loop: CASSPGTAANYGYTF. In DNA form, the CDR3 reads TGCGCCAGCAGTCCCGGGACAGCCGCTAACTATGGCTACACCTTC.

V usage is TRBV19 and J usage is TRBJ2-6, with 7 bases that match TRBD1. CDR1 and CDR2 (germline): LNHDA, SQIVND (reference sequence). The CDR3 is made up of 15 amino acids. Losses at the gene ends were 6 bases for V and 2 bases for J; bases not matched to a gene: 4. The CDR3 sequence is CASSRTGAGANVLTF. In DNA, the CDR3 is TGTGCCAGTAGCCGAACAGGGGCTGGGGCCAACGTCCTGACTTTC. Full variable domain (remainder filled in from reference TRBV19 and TRBJ2-6): DGGITQSPKYLFRKEGQNVTLSCEQNLNHDAMYWYRQDPGQGLRLIYYSQIVNDFQKGDIAEGYSVSREKKESFPLTVTSAQKNPTAFYLCASSRTGAGANVLTFGAGSRLTVL.

The chain uses TRBV11-2 and TRBJ2-1; TRBD2 is a possible D gene (6 bases). Trimming removed 5 bases at V and 5 bases at J, with 13 bases between. The CDR3 has 14 residues. Germline-derived CDR1 and CDR2 are SGHAT and FQNNGV. CDR3 nucleotides: TGTGCCAGCAGCCTCATCGGGAGTGACAATGAGCAGTTCTTC. It encodes CASSLIGSDNEQFF.

The chain recombines TRBV21-1 with TRBJ1-5. TRBV21-1 is a recognized pseudogene. The CDR3 has 17 residues. The CDR3 sequence is CASSPGRTEREAQPQHF. Here the CDR3 DNA reads TGTGCCAGCAGCCCTGGGCGCACAGAACGGGAGGCTCAGCCCCAGCATTTT.

The V gene is TRBV5-1, the J gene TRBJ2-3, with 8 bases matching TRBD2. The ends lost 4 bases at V and 0 bases at J; junction bases unmatched: 7. Looked up from germline, CDR1 is SGHRS and CDR2 is YFSETQ. This CDR3 region has 16 residues. The CDR3: CASSPTSGPSTDTQYF. The DNA for the CDR3 is TGCGCCAGCAGCCCAACTAGCGGACCTAGCACAGATACGCAGTATTTT.

The chain uses TRBV15 and TRBJ1-1; D gene unclear. This CDR3 region has 13 residues. Germline CDR1 LNHNV, CDR2 YYDKDF (reference sequence). V lost 3 bases and J 0 bases, leaving 5 bases between the germline ends. The CDR3 DNA reads TGTGCCACCAGCAGCCAGGTGAACACTGAAGCTTTCTTT. Translated, it gives CATSSQVNTEAFF.

In this sample, this clone turned up many times. CDR3 coding DNA: TGCGCCAGCAGCTCAGGGTACACTGAAGCTTTCTTT. As protein: CASSSGYTEAFF. The chain couples TRBV5-1 to TRBJ1-1, with D possibly being TRBD1 (5 bases). Germline assignment: CDR1 SGHRS and CDR2 YFSETQ. Trimming pared 3 bases from V and 3 bases from J, leaving 6 bases between. The CDR3 sequence is 12 residues long.